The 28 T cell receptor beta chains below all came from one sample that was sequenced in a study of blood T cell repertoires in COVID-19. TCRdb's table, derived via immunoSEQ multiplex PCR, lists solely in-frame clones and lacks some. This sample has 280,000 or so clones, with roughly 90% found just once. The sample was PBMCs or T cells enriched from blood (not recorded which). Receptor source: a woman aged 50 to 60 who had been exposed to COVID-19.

CDR3 amino acids: CARRTSGNTDTQYF. CDR3 nucleotide sequence: TGTGCCAGAAGGACTAGCGGGAACACAGATACGCAGTATTTT. The chain joins TRBV2 to TRBJ2-3; 12 nucleotides align to TRBD2. This CDR3 spans 14 amino acids. Germline lookup yields CDR1 SNHLY and CDR2 FYNNEI. With 9 bases clipped from V and 2 bases from J, the junction kept 3 bases outside the gene matches.

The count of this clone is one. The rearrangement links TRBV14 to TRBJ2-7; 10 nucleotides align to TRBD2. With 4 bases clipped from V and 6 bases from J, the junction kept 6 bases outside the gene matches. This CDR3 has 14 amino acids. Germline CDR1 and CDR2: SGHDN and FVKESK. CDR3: CASSRGLAAGEQYF. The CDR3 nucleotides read TGTGCCAGCAGCCGTGGACTAGCGGCGGGCGAGCAGTACTTC.

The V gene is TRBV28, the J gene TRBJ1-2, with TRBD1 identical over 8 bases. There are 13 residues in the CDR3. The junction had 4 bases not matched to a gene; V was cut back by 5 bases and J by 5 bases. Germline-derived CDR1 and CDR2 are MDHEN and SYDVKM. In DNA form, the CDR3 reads TGTGCCAGCAGTCGACAGGGGTCTTATGGCTACACCTTC. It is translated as CASSRQGSYGYTF.

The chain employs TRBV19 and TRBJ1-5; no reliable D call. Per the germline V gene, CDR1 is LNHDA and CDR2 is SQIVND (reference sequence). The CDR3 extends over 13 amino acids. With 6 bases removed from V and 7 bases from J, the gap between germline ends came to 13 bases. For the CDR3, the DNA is TGTGCCAGTAGCAGAGAACTAGAGCAGCCCCAGCATTTT. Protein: CASSRELEQPQHF.

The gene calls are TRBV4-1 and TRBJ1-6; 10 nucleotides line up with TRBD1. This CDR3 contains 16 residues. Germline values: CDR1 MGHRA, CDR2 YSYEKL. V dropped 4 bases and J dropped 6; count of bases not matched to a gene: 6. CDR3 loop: CASSLSRDRGNSPLHF. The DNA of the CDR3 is TGCGCCAGCAGCCTTTCCCGGGACAGGGGTAATTCACCCCTCCACTTT.

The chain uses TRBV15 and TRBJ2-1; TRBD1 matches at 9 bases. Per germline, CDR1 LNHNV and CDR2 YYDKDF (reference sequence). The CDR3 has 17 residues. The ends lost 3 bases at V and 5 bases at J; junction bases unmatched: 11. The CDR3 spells CATSSPRGTGRNNEQFF. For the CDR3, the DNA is TGTGCCACCAGCAGCCCCCGGGGGACAGGGAGAAACAATGAGCAGTTCTTC.

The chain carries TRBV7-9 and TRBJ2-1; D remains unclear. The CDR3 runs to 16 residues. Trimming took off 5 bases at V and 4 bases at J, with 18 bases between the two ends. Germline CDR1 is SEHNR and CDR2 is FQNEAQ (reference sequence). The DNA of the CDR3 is TGTGCCAGCAGCATGGCGGTTAGCCCATATTACAATGAGCAGTTCTTC. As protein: CASSMAVSPYYNEQFF.

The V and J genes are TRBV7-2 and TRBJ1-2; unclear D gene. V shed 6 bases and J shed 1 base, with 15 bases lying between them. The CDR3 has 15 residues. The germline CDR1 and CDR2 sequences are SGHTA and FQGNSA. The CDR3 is CASRNLGGLNYGYTF. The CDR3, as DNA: TGTGCCAGCAGGAATCTAGGAGGACTTAACTATGGCTACACCTTC.

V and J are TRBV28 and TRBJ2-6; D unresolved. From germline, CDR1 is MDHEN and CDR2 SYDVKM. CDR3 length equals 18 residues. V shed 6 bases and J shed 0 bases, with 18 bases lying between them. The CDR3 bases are TGTGCCAGCAGCCTCCCTTTCGTCAGGTTCTCTGGGGCCAACGTCCTGACTTTC. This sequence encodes CASSLPFVRFSGANVLTF.

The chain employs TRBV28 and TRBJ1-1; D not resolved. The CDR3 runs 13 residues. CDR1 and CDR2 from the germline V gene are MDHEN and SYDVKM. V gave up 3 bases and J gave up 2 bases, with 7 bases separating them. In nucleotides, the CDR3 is TGTGCCAGCAGTTTCAACAGCAACACTGAAGCTTTCTTT. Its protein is CASSFNSNTEAFF. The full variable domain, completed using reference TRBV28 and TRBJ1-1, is DVKVTQSSRYLVKRTGEKVFLECVQDMDHENMFWYRQDPGLGLRLIYFSYDVKMKEKGDIPEGYSVSREKKERFSLILESASTNQTSMYLCASSFNSNTEAFFGQGTRLTVV.

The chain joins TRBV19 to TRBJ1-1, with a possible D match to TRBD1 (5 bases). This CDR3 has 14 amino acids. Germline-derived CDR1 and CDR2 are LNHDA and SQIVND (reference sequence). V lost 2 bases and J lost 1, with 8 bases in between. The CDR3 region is CASSISRGNTEAFF. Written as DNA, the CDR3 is TGTGCCAGTAGTATATCTAGGGGGAACACTGAAGCTTTCTTT.

The chain's CDR3 is CSASDSGNYGYTF. The CDR3 DNA reads TGCAGTGCTAGTGATTCAGGGAACTATGGCTACACCTTC. V is TRBV20-1 and J is TRBJ1-2; D possibly corresponds to TRBD1 (5 bases). Trimming took 3 bases from V and 2 from J, leaving 10 bases between them. Germline loops: CDR1 DFQATT, CDR2 SNEGSKA (reference sequence). The CDR3 has 13 residues.

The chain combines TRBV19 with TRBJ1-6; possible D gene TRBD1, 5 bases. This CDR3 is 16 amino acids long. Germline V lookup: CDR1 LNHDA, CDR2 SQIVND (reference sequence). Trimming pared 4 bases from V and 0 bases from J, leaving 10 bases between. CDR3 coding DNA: TGTGCCAGTAGTAATCGACAGAGCTCCTATAATTCACCCCTCCACTTT. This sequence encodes CASSNRQSSYNSPLHF.

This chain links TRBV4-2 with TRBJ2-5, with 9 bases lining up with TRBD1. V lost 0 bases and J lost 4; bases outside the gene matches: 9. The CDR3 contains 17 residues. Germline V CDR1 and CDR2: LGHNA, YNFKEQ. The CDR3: CASSQDAVRTGAETQYF. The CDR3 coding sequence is TGTGCCAGCAGCCAAGACGCCGTCAGGACAGGGGCAGAGACCCAGTACTTC.

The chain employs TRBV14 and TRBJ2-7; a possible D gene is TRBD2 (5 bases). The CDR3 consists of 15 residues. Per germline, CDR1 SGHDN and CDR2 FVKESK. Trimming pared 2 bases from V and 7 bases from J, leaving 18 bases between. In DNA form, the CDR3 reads TGTGCCAGCAGCCAATTGGCTTCGGGATCGAGTGAGCAGTACTTC. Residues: CASSQLASGSSEQYF.

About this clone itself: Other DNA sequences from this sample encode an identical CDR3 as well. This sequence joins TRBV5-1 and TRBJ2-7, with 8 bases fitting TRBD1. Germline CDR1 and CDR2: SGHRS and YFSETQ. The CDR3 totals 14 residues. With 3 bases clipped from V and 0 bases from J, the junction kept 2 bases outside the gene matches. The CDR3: CASSSGGSSYEQYF. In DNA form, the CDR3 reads TGCGCCAGCAGCTCAGGGGGCAGCTCCTACGAGCAGTACTTC.

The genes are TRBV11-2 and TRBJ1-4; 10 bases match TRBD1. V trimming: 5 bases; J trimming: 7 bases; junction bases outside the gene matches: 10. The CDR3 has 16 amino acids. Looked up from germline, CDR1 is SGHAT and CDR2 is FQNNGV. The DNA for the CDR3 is TGTGCCAGCAGCCGAACTCCGGGACAGGGGTCTGAAAAACTGTTTTTT. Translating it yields CASSRTPGQGSEKLFF.

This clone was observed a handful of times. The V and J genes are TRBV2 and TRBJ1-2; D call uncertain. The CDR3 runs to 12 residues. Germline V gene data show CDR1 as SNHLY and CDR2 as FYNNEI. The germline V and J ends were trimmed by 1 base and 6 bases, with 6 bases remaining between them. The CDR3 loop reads CASSEVVDGYTF. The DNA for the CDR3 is TGTGCCAGCAGTGAAGTCGTCGATGGCTACACCTTC.

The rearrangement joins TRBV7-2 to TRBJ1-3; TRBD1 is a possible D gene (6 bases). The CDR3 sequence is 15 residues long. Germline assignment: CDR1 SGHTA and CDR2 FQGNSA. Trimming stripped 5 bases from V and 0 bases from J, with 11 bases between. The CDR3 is CASSLDSNSGNTIYF. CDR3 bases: TGTGCCAGCAGCCTGGACAGTAACTCTGGAAACACCATATATTTT. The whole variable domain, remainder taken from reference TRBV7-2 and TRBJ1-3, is GAGVSQSPSNKVTEKGKDVELRCDPISGHTALYWYRQSLGQGLEFLIYFQGNSAPDKSGLPSDRFSAERTGGSVSTLTIQRTQQEDSAVYLCASSLDSNSGNTIYFGEGSWLTVV.

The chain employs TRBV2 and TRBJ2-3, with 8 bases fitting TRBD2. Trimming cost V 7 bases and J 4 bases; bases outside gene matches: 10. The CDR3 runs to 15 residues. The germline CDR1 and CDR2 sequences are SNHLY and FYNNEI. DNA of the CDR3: TGTGCCAGCACTGCTAGCGGGCTTTCGGCAGATACGCAGTATTTT. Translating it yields CASTASGLSADTQYF.

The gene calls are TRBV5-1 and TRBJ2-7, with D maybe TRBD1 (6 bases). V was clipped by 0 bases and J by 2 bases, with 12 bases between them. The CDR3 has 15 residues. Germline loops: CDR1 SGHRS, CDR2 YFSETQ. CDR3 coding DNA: TGCGCCAGCAGCTTGGTTCTGGACAGACCCTACGAGCAGTACTTC. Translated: CASSLVLDRPYEQYF.

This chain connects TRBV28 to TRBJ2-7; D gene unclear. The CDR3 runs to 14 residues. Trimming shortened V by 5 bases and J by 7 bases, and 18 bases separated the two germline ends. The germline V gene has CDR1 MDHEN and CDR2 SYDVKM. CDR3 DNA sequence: TGTGCCAGCAGTCCTATGATTCGGTTGGTTGAGCAGTACTTC. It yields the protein CASSPMIRLVEQYF. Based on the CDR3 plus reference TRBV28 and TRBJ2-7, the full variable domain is DVKVTQSSRYLVKRTGEKVFLECVQDMDHENMFWYRQDPGLGLRLIYFSYDVKMKEKGDIPEGYSVSREKKERFSLILESASTNQTSMYLCASSPMIRLVEQYFGPGTRLTVT.

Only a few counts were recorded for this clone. CDR3 bases: TGTGCCAGTAGCCCCCCGCTGAGGCAGAACACTGAAGCTTTCTTT. This sequence encodes CASSPPLRQNTEAFF. The chain combines TRBV19 with TRBJ1-1, with D unresolved. CDR1 LNHDA and CDR2 SQIVND come from the germline V gene (reference sequence). This CDR3 is built from 15 residues. V gave up 6 bases and J gave up 1 base, with 15 bases separating them. Looking up the rest from reference TRBV19 and TRBJ1-1 gives the full variable domain: DGGITQSPKYLFRKEGQNVTLSCEQNLNHDAMYWYRQDPGQGLRLIYYSQIVNDFQKGDIAEGYSVSREKKESFPLTVTSAQKNPTAFYLCASSPPLRQNTEAFFGQGTRLTVV.

The CDR3 DNA reads as TGTGCCAGCAGTTCAGGGGGCGCAGATCTTCTTTATGGCTACACCTTC. Protein product: CASSSGGADLLYGYTF. The V call is TRBV6-5, the J call TRBJ1-2; TRBD1 agrees at 8 bases. Germline V gives CDR1 MNHEY, CDR2 SVGAGI. J gave up 5 bases and V 4 bases, and 12 bases lay outside the gene matches. The CDR3 consists of 16 residues.

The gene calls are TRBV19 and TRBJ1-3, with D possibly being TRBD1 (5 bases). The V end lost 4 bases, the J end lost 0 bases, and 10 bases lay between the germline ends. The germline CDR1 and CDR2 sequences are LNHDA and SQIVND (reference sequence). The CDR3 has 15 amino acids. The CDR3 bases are TGTGCCAGTAGTACTGGACACATCTCTGGAAACACCATATATTTT. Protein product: CASSTGHISGNTIYF.

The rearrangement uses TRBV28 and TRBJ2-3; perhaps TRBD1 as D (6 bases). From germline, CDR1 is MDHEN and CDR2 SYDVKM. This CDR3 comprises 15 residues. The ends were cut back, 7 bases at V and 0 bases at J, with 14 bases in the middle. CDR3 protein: CASIRGHLSTDTQYF. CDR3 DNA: TGTGCCAGCATTCGGGGACACTTAAGCACAGATACGCAGTATTTT. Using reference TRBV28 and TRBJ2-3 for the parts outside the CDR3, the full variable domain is DVKVTQSSRYLVKRTGEKVFLECVQDMDHENMFWYRQDPGLGLRLIYFSYDVKMKEKGDIPEGYSVSREKKERFSLILESASTNQTSMYLCASIRGHLSTDTQYFGPGTRLTVL.

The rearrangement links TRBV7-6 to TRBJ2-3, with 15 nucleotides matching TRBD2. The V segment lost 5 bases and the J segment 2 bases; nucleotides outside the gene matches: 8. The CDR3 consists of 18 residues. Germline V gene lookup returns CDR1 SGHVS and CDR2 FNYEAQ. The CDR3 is CASSRWTSGGAVTDTQYF. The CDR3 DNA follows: TGTGCCAGCAGCAGATGGACTAGCGGGGGGGCGGTCACAGATACGCAGTATTTT.

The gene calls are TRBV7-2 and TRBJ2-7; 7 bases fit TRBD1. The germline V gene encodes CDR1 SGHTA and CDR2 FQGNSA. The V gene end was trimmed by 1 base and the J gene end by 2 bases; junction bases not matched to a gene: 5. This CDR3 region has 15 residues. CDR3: CASSLGRGPPYEQYF. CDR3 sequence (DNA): TGTGCCAGCAGCTTAGGTAGGGGGCCTCCCTACGAGCAGTACTTC.